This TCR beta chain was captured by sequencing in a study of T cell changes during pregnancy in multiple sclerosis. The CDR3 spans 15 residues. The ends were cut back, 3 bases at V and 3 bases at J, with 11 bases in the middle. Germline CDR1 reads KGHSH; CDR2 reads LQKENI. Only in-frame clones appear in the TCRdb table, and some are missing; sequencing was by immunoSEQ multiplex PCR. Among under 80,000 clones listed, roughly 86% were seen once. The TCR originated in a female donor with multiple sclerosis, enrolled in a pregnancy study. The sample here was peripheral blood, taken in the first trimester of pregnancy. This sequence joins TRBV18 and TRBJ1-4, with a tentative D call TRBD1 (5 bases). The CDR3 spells CASSPFGTANEKLFF. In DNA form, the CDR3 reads TGTGCCAGCTCACCTTTCGGGACTGCTAATGAAAAACTGTTTTTT.